The sequence of this TCR beta chain was determined in a study of Graves' ophthalmopathy and Graves' hyperthyroidism. Background on the study: Peripheral blood was gathered at first diagnosis, ahead of any treatment whatsoever. Study conclusions and caveats: Most expanded clonotypes from thyroid (those above 0.001 frequency) were also found in blood.

This clonotype was observed at least ten times. Its antigen is undetermined. Fresh peripheral blood, 8.5 to 10 ml, was the PBMC source. RNA transcripts served as template for amplifying TCR beta CDR3 sequences. HTBI primers primed a first-round RT-PCR, and a second-round multiplex PCR followed. TCRdb reprocessed the multiplex PCR reads with MiXCR, giving one entry per CDR3 protein. The data show roughly 400,000 distinct CDR3 sequences, with about 17% seen just once and roughly 1.5% held by the top ten. The source is a woman aged 18-35 years with Graves' ophthalmopathy. Specimen: peripheral blood.

The CDR3 loop reads CASSPGDRATKLFF. CDR3 sequence (DNA): TGTGCCAGCAGCCCTGGGGACAGGGCAACAAAACTGTTTTTT. The chain combines TRBV7-2 with TRBJ1-4; 9 nucleotides line up with TRBD1. The CDR3 sequence is 14 residues long. Germline assignment: CDR1 SGHTA and CDR2 FQGNSA. V was pared by 5 bases and J by 10 bases, with 8 bases of the junction left unmatched.